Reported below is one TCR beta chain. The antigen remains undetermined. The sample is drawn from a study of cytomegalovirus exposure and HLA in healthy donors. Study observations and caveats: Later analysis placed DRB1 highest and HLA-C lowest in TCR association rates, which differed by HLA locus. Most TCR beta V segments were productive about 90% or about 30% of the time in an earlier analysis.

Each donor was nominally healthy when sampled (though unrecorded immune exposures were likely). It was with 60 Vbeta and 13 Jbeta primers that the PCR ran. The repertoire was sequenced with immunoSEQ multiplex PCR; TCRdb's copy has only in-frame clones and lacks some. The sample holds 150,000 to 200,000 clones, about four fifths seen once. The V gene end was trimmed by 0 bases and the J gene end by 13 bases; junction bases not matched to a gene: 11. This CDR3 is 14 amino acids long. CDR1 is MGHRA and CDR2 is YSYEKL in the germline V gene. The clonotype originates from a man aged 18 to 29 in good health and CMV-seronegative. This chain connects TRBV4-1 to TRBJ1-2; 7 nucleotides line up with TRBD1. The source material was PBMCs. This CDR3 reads CASSQDGGAQGGTF. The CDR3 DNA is TGCGCCAGCAGCCAAGATGGGGGCGCCCAGGGGGGCACCTTC.